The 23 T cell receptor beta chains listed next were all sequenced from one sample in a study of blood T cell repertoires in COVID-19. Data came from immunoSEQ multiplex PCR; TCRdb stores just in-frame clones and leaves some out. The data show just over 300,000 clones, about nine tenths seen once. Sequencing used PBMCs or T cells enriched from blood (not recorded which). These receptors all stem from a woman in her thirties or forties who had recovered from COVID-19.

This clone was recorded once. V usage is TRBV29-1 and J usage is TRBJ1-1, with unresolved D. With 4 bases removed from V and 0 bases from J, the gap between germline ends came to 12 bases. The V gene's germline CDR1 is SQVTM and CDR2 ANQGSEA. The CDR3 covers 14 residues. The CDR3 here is CSVGRAPLNTEAFF. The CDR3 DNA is TGCAGCGTTGGTAGAGCACCACTGAACACTGAAGCTTTCTTT.

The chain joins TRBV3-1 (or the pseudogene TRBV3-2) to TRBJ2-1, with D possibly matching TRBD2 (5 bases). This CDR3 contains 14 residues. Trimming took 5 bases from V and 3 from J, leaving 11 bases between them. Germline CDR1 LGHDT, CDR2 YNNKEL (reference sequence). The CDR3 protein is CASSLSGDYNEQFF. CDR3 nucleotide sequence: TGTGCCAGCAGCTTGAGCGGAGACTACAATGAGCAGTTCTTC.

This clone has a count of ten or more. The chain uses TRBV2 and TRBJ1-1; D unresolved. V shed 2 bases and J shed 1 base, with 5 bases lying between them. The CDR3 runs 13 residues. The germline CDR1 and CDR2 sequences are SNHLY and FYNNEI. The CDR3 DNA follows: TGTGCCAGCAGTGAAACGGGGAACACTGAAGCTTTCTTT. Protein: CASSETGNTEAFF.

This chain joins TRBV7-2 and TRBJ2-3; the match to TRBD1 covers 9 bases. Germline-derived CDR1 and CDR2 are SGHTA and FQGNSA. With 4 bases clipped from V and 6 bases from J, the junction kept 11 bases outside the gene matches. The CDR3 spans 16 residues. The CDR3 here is CASSSSRTGVLDTQYF. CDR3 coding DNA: TGTGCCAGCAGCTCCTCGAGGACAGGGGTGTTGGATACGCAGTATTTT.

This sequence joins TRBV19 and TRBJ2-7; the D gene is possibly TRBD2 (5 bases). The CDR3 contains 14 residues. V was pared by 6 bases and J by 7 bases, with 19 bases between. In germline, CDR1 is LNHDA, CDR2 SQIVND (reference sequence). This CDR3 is CASSGLISSVEQYF. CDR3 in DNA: TGTGCCAGTAGCGGACTCATCTCTTCGGTAGAGCAGTACTTC.

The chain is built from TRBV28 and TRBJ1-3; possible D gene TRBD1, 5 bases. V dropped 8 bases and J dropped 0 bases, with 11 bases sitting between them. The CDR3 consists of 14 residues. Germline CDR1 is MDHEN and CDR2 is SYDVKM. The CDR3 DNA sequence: TGTGCCAGCGCAGACAGCTACTCTGGAAACACCATATATTTT. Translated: CASADSYSGNTIYF.

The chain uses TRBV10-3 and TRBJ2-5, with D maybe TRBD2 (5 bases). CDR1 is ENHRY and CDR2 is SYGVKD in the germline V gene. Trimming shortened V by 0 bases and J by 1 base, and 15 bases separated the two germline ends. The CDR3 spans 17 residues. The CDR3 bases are TGTGCCATCAGTGAGTCGCGACTTAAGGAGGCCCAAGAGACCCAGTACTTC. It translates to CAISESRLKEAQETQYF.

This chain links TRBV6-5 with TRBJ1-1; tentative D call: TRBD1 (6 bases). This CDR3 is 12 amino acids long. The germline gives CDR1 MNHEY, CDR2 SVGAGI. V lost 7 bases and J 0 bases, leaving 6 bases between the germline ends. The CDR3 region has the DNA TGTGCCAGCAAGGGGGTGAACACTGAAGCTTTCTTT. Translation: CASKGVNTEAFF.

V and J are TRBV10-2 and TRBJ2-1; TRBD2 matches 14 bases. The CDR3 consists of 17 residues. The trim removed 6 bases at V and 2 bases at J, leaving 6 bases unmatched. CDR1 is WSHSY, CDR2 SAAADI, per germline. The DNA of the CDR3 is TGCGCCAGCAGCCCCGGACTAGCGGGGGGCGCCTACAATGAGCAGTTCTTC. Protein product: CASSPGLAGGAYNEQFF.

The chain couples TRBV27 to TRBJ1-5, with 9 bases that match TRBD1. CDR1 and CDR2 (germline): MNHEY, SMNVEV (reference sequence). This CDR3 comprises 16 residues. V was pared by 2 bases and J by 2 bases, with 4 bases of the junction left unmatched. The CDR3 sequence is CASSLRQGGGNQPQHF. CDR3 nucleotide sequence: TGTGCCAGCAGTTTACGACAGGGGGGAGGCAATCAGCCCCAGCATTTT.

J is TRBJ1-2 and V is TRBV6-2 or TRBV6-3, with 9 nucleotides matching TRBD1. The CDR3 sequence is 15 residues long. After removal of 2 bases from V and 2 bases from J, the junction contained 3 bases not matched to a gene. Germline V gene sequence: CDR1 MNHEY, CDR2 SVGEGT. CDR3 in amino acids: CASSYPTGGNYGYTF. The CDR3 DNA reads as TGTGCCAGCAGTTACCCAACAGGGGGCAACTATGGCTACACCTTC.

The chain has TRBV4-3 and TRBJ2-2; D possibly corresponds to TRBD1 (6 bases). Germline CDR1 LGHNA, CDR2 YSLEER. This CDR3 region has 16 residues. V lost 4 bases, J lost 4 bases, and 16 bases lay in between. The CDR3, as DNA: TGCGCCAGCAGCCGGGGGACATACGGAACCACCGGGGAGCTGTTTTTT. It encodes CASSRGTYGTTGELFF.

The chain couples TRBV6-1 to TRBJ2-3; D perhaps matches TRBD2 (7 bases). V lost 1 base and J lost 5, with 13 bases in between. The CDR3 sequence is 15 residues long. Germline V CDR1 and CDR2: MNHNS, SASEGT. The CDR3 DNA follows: TGTGCCAGCAGTGAAGAGGGGGAGGGCCAAGATACGCAGTATTTT. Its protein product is CASSEEGEGQDTQYF.

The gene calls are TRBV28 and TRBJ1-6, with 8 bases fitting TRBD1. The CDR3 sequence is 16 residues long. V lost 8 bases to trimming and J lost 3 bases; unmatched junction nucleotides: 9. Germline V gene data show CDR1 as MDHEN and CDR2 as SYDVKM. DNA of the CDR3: TGTGCCAGCGCCTTCCCGACAGGGGACTATAATTCACCCCTCCACTTT. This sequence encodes CASAFPTGDYNSPLHF.

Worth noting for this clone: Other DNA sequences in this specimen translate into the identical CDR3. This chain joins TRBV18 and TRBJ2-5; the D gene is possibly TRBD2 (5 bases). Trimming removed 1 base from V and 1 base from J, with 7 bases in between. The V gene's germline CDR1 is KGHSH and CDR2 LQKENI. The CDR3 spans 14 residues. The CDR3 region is CASSPRGSQETQYF. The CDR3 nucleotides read TGTGCCAGCTCACCACGAGGGTCCCAAGAGACCCAGTACTTC.

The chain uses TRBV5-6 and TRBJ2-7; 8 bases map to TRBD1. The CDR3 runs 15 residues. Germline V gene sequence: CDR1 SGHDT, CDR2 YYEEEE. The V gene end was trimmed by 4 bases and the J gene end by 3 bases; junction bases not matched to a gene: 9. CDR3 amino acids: CASSMGQANFYEQYF. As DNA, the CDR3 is TGTGCCAGCAGCATGGGACAGGCCAACTTCTACGAGCAGTACTTC.

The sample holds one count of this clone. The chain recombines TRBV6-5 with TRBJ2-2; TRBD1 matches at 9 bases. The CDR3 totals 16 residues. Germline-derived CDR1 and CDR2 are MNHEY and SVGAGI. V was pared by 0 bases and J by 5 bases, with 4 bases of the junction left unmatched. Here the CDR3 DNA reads TGTGCCAGCAGTTACTCGGGACAGGGAGGAACCGGGGAGCTGTTTTTT. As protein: CASSYSGQGGTGELFF.

The CDR3 DNA sequence: TGTGCCAGCAGCGTAGTCTCTAGCGGGAGCTCAGATACGCAGTATTTT. Its translation is CASSVVSSGSSDTQYF. This sequence joins TRBV9 and TRBJ2-3; 10 bases agree with TRBD2. V trimming: 0 bases; J trimming: 4 bases; junction bases outside the gene matches: 5. CDR3 length: 16 amino acids. The germline gives CDR1 SGDLS, CDR2 YYNGEE.

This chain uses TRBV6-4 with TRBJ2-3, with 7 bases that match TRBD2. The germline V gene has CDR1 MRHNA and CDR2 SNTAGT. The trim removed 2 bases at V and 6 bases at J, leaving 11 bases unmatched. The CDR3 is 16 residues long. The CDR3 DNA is TGTGCCAGCAGTGACCCCCTAGCGGCCCGGGTGGATACGCAGTATTTT. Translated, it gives CASSDPLAARVDTQYF.

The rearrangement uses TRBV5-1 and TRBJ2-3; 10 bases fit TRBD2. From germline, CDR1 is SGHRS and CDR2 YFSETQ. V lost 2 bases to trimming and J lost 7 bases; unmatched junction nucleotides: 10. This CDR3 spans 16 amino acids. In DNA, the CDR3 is TGCGCCAGCAGCTTCAGTGGTCCTAGCGGGGGAAATACGCAGTATTTT. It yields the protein CASSFSGPSGGNTQYF. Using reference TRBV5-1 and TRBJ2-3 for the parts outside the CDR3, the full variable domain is KAGVTQTPRYLIKTRGQQVTLSCSPISGHRSVSWYQQTPGQGLQFLFEYFSETQRNKGNFPGRFSGRQFSNSRSEMNVSTLELGDSALYLCASSFSGPSGGNTQYFGPGTRLTVL.

The CDR3 coding sequence is TGTGCCACTCAGGGACAGGTGAACACTGAAGCTTTCTTT. Translation: CATQGQVNTEAFF. The V gene is TRBV19, the J gene TRBJ1-1; TRBD1 matches 8 bases. CDR1 and CDR2 (germline): LNHDA, SQIVND (reference sequence). CDR3 size: 13 residues. Trimming cost V 10 bases and J 0 bases; bases outside gene matches: 4.

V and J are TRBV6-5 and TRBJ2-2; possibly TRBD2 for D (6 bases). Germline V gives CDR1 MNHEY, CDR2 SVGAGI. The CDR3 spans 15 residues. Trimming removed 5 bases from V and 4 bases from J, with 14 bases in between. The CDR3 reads CASSRKAGGTGELFF. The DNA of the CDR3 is TGTGCCAGCAGTCGTAAAGCCGGGGGCACCGGGGAGCTGTTTTTT.

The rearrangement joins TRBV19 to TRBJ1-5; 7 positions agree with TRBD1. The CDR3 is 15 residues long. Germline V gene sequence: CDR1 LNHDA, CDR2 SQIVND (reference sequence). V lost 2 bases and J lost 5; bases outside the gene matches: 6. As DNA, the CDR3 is TGTGCCAGTAGTATAAACAGGGGAGGAGATCAGCCCCAGCATTTT. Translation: CASSINRGGDQPQHF.